The 2 T cell receptor beta chains in this list originate from one sample, sequenced in a study of post-analysis software for immune sequencing data. The study's findings and limits: TRBV5-6, TRBV5-1 and TRBV20-1 belonged to a set of about five TRBV segments that were more frequent in patients than controls.

Each TCR beta cDNA library carried unique molecular identifiers. TCRdb reanalysed the PCR reads using MiXCR and keeps one entry per CDR3 protein. The sample lists 150,000 to 200,000 distinct CDR3 sequences, 30% seen once, with more than 1.3% in the top ten. Antigen specificity for these receptors is unknown. The sequenced sample consisted of blood. The receptors shown here come from a girl aged 10 to 17 with multiple sclerosis.

The chain joins TRBV12-3 or TRBV12-4 to TRBJ2-1; D is unresolved. CDR3 length: 12 residues. V was trimmed by 3 bases and J by 9 bases, leaving 9 bases between them. CDR3 bases: TGTGCCAGCAGTTTGGGTTTGGGTGAGCAGTTCTTC. Amino acid sequence: CASSLGLGEQFF.

In regard to this clonotype: A much larger clone differs from this one at a single base, so this may be a read error. J is TRBJ2-1 and V is TRBV29-1; 8 nucleotides line up with TRBD2. Germline CDR1 reads SQVTM; CDR2 reads ANQGSEA. V lost 7 bases to trimming and J lost 8 bases; unmatched junction nucleotides: 10. The CDR3 is made up of 13 amino acids. CDR3 region: CSGPGRGGDEQFF. In DNA form, the CDR3 reads TGCAGCGGTCCCGGGAGGGGGGGGGATGAGCAGTTCTTC.